The clone carrying this T cell receptor beta chain was observed a handful of times. The data were taken from a study of PD-1 blockade in classical Hodgkin lymphoma. TCRdb keeps only in-frame clones here, not all; method: immunoSEQ multiplex PCR. The table has approximately 24,000 clones, about 80% seen once; the top ten hold 20% to 25%. Germline-derived CDR1 and CDR2 are SGHAT and FQNNGV. The CDR3 contains 16 residues. With 5 bases clipped from V and 6 bases from J, the junction kept 9 bases outside the gene matches. Time point noted: cycle 4 day 1 (C4D1), after more than five weeks of nivolumab. The patients all showed relapse after autologous stem cell transplantation, while their brentuximab vedotin exposure varied.

This specimen consisted of peripheral blood mononuclear cells (PBMCs), obtained before the fourth cycle of nivolumab. The chain combines TRBV11-2 with TRBJ2-3; TRBD1 matches at 12 bases. This sequence was found in a human donor with classical Hodgkin lymphoma. DNA of the CDR3: TGTGCCAGCAGCCACCCAGGGGACAGGGGGCCGGATACGCAGTATTTT. It codes for CASSHPGDRGPDTQYF.